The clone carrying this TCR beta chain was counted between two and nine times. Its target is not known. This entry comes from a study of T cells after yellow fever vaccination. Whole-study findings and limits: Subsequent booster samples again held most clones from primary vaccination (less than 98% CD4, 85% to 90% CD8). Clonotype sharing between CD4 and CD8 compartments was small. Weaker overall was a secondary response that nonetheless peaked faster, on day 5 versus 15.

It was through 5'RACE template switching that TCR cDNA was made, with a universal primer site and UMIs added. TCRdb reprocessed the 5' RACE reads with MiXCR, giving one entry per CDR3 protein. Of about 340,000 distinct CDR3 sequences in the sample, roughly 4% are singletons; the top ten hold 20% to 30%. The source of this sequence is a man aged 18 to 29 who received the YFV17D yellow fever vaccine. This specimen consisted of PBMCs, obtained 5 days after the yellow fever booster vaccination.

This CDR3 reads CASRTSGQGAREQYF. Here the CDR3 DNA reads TGTGCCAGCCGGACCTCAGGACAGGGGGCTCGGGAGCAGTACTTC. The gene calls are TRBV6-2 or TRBV6-3 and TRBJ2-7; 11 bases agree with TRBD1. Germline assignment: CDR1 MNHEY and CDR2 SVGEGT. V gave up 8 bases and J gave up 7 bases; unmatched junction bases: 13. The CDR3 contains 15 residues.